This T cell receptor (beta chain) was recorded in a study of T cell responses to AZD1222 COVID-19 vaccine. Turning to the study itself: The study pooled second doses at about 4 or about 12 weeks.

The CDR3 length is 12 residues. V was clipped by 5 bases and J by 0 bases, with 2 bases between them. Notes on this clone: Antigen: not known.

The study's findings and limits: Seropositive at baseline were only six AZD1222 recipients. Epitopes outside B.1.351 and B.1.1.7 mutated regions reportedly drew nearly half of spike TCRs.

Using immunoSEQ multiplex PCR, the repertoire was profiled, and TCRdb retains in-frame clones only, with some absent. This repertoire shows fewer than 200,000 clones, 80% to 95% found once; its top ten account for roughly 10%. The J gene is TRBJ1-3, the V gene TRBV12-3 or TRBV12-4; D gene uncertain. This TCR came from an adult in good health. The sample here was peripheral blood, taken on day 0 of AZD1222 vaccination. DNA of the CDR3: TGTGCCAGCAGTGTCTCTGGAAACACCATATATTTT. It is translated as CASSVSGNTIYF.